This TCR beta chain was recovered during a study of cytomegalovirus exposure and HLA in healthy donors. General study points: The authors later found TCR association rates varying by HLA locus, with DRB1 most and HLA-C fewest.

PCR primers comprised 60 Vbeta and 13 Jbeta primers. Repertoires were generated with immunoSEQ multiplex PCR, while TCRdb's copy carries only in-frame clones and drops some. The repertoire holds some 78,000 clones, with 65% to 75% as singletons. This CDR3 spans 14 amino acids. Looked up from germline, CDR1 is MNHNS and CDR2 is SASEGT. Deletions cut 3 bases from V and 4 bases from J, with 9 bases between. Comment on this clone: Its antigen is undetermined.

This TCR was sampled from a man aged 35-49 years in good health and CMV-seropositive. The sequenced material came from PBMCs. The chain uses TRBV6-1 and TRBJ2-2; D gene ambiguous. CDR3 in amino acids: CASSDRFPTGELFF. The CDR3 region has the DNA TGTGCCAGCAGTGACAGGTTCCCCACCGGGGAGCTGTTTTTT.